Below, 9 T cell receptor beta chains from the same sample are listed, as sequenced in a study of cytomegalovirus exposure and HLA in healthy donors. The PCR had 60 Vbeta and 13 Jbeta primers. Produced via immunoSEQ multiplex PCR; TCRdb's table is partial and in-frame only. The table records 150,000 to 200,000 clones, about three quarters of them present only once. The specimen sequenced was PBMCs. All receptors derive from a woman aged 45-65 years in good health and CMV-seropositive.

This clone was seen more than once but under ten times. The V call is TRBV7-9, the J call TRBJ1-3, with no clear D. Trimming removed 5 bases at V and 4 bases at J, with 15 bases between. Germline lookup yields CDR1 SEHNR and CDR2 FQNEAQ (reference sequence). CDR3 length equals 15 residues. The DNA for the CDR3 is TGTGCCAGCAGCCCACCGTTCCGGGTAGGAAACACCATATATTTT. This encodes CASSPPFRVGNTIYF.

The gene calls are TRBV2 and TRBJ2-1; 10 bases map to TRBD2. Germline CDR1 is SNHLY and CDR2 is FYNNEI. The CDR3 length is 15 residues. V trimming: 6 bases; J trimming: 8 bases; junction bases outside the gene matches: 10. The CDR3 region has the DNA TGTGCCAGCAGCGCTTGGCTAGCGGGAGAGGATGAGCAGTTCTTC. Amino acid sequence: CASSAWLAGEDEQFF.

This clone appeared a few times. The chain employs TRBV2 and TRBJ1-1; the match to TRBD1 covers 7 bases. Germline V gives CDR1 SNHLY, CDR2 FYNNEI. The CDR3 runs to 14 residues. Trimming at V came to 6 bases and at J to 3 bases, leaving 7 bases not matched to a gene. CDR3 coding DNA: TGTGCCAGCAGCTACGCGCAGGGGGACACTGAAGCTTTCTTT. Its protein is CASSYAQGDTEAFF.

V is TRBV11-2 and J is TRBJ2-7; 10 nucleotides align to TRBD1. Germline V gene sequence: CDR1 SGHAT, CDR2 FQNNGV. The CDR3 runs 16 residues. J was trimmed by 5 bases and V by 5 bases; bases with no gene match: 12. CDR3 in amino acids: CASSRTPTGGSNEQYF. The CDR3 coding sequence is TGTGCCAGCAGCCGCACTCCGACAGGGGGCTCGAACGAGCAGTACTTC.

This chain connects TRBV7-9 to TRBJ1-2, with D perhaps TRBD1 (6 bases). This CDR3 has 14 amino acids. Looked up from germline, CDR1 is SEHNR and CDR2 is FQNEAQ (reference sequence). The V end was cut by 3 bases, the J end by 4 bases, with 12 bases between. CDR3 nucleotides: TGTGCCAGCAGCTTTCCAGGGGACATCTATGGCTACACCTTC. Protein: CASSFPGDIYGYTF. The complete variable domain, with remaining parts taken from reference TRBV7-9 and TRBJ1-2, reads DTGVSQNPRHKITKRGQNVTFRCDPISEHNRLYWYRQTLGQGPEFLTYFQNEAQLEKSRLLSDRFSAERPKGSFSTLEIQRTEQGDSAMYLCASSFPGDIYGYTFGSGTRLTVV.

V gene TRBV2 combines with J gene TRBJ2-5; perhaps TRBD2 as D (5 bases). Germline assignment: CDR1 SNHLY and CDR2 FYNNEI. The CDR3 length is 15 residues. Trimming stripped 4 bases from V and 2 bases from J, with 14 bases between. In DNA, the CDR3 is TGTGCCAGCAGTGTGGCCCCGACTAATCAAGAGACCCAGTACTTC. Encoded protein: CASSVAPTNQETQYF.

V and J are TRBV9 and TRBJ1-3; D may be TRBD1 (6 bases). Trimming took off 4 bases at V and 0 bases at J, with 14 bases between the two ends. From germline, CDR1 is SGDLS and CDR2 YYNGEE. This CDR3 comprises 16 residues. In DNA form, the CDR3 reads TGTGCCAGCAGCCCCATCAGGGGTCGCTCTGGAAACACCATATATTTT. This gives the protein CASSPIRGRSGNTIYF.

The chain links TRBV30 to TRBJ2-1; 11 nucleotides align to TRBD1. Germline trimming cut 0 bases from V and 2 bases from J; bases unmatched to any gene: 6. This CDR3 contains 17 residues. Germline CDR1 is GTSNPN and CDR2 is SVGIG (reference sequence). DNA for the CDR3: TGTGCCTGGAGTGTCTGGTTGGGACAGGGGGCCTACAATGAGCAGTTCTTC. Its translation: CAWSVWLGQGAYNEQFF.

V is TRBV7-9 and J is TRBJ1-2; the D gene is possibly TRBD1 (6 bases). Germline loops: CDR1 SEHNR, CDR2 FQNEAQ (reference sequence). The CDR3 sequence is 15 residues long. V gave up 5 bases and J gave up 6 bases, with 19 bases separating them. The CDR3 DNA follows: TGTGCCAGCAGCCCCCACAGGGAAGTAGGCCATGGCTACACCTTC. Translating gives CASSPHREVGHGYTF.